The 9 T cell receptor beta chains reported below all come from one sample, sequenced in a study of blood T cell repertoires in COVID-19 (TCRdb year 2020). Libraries were prepared through the immunoSEQ multiplex PCR assay. TCRdb provides this immuneACCESS table in a form limited to in-frame rearrangements. Some clones are lacking; in checked studies, under half of them reflect an unresolved V gene, and why the rest are absent is not known. This sample has 250,000 or so clones in its table, and around 84% of those were observed once. Roughly 4.9% of the sample rests with the top ten. What was sequenced was peripheral blood. All receptors come from a woman aged 55-70 years with COVID-19, enrolled during active disease.

This chain connects TRBV3-1 (or the pseudogene TRBV3-2) to TRBJ2-1, with D unclear. The germline V gene has CDR1 LGHDT and CDR2 YNNKEL (reference sequence). Between the trimmed V and J ends, which lost 0 bases and 5 bases, there was a span of 11 bases. This CDR3 is 15 amino acids long. This chain's CDR3 is CASSQDWAVDNEQFF. As DNA, the CDR3 is TGTGCCAGCAGCCAAGATTGGGCTGTAGACAATGAGCAGTTCTTC.

The J gene is TRBJ2-5, the V gene TRBV5-5, with D perhaps matching TRBD2 (5 bases). The length of the CDR3 is 14 residues. The V gene lost 4 bases and the J gene lost 6 bases, with 16 bases spanning the gap. In germline, CDR1 is SGHKS, CDR2 YYEKEE (reference sequence). The CDR3, as DNA: TGTGCCAGCAGCGCCTCCGGGCACGGGAAGACCCAGTACTTC. Translation gives CASSASGHGKTQYF.

The rearrangement uses TRBV29-1 and TRBJ2-4; D is uncertain. Germline V gene data show CDR1 as SQVTM and CDR2 as ANQGSEA. This CDR3 spans 11 amino acids. The V end was cut by 5 bases, the J end by 6 bases, with 8 bases between. The chain's CDR3 is CSVRQGNIQYF. In DNA form, the CDR3 reads TGCAGCGTTAGACAAGGAAACATTCAGTACTTC.

CDR3 region: CASSITRLAGGPTDTQYF. CDR3 bases: TGTGCCAGTAGTATAACGCGACTAGCGGGAGGGCCAACAGATACGCAGTATTTT. The V and J genes are TRBV19 and TRBJ2-3; 14 bases agree with TRBD2. In germline, CDR1 is LNHDA, CDR2 SQIVND (reference sequence). CDR3 length: 18 amino acids. The V segment lost 2 bases and the J segment 3 bases; nucleotides outside the gene matches: 7.

The chain employs TRBV27 and TRBJ2-1; 16 bases map to TRBD2. J gave up 9 bases and V 9 bases, and 8 bases lay outside the gene matches. The CDR3 is made up of 15 amino acids. Germline assignment: CDR1 MNHEY and CDR2 SMNVEV (reference sequence). The CDR3, as DNA: TGTGCCAGTTCCACCGGGACTAGCGGGAGGGTTGAGCAGTTCTTC. It is translated as CASSTGTSGRVEQFF.

The rearrangement links TRBV2 to TRBJ1-1; D is undetermined. The CDR3 totals 16 residues. The V end lost 3 bases, the J end lost 1 base, and 15 bases lay between the germline ends. In germline, CDR1 is SNHLY, CDR2 FYNNEI. For the CDR3, the DNA is TGTGCCAGCAGTGAGGTCGACATTAACCCGAACACTGAAGCTTTCTTT. Protein sequence: CASSEVDINPNTEAFF. Drawing the rest from reference TRBV2 and TRBJ1-1, the complete variable domain is EPEVTQTPSHQVTQMGQEVILRCVPISNHLYFYWYRQILGQKVEFLVSFYNNEISEKSEIFDDQFSVERPDGSNFTLKIRSTKLEDSAMYFCASSEVDINPNTEAFFGQGTRLTVV.

The V and J genes are TRBV2 and TRBJ2-3; D might be TRBD2 (5 bases). This CDR3 contains 15 residues. CDR1 SNHLY and CDR2 FYNNEI come from the germline V gene. V lost 3 bases, J lost 1 base, and 11 bases lay in between. CDR3 sequence reads: CASSDAAGGTDTQYF. The CDR3 nucleotides read TGTGCCAGCAGTGACGCGGCGGGCGGCACAGATACGCAGTATTTT.

The chain links TRBV27 to TRBJ2-1, with TRBD2 as a possible D gene (6 bases). Germline V lookup: CDR1 MNHEY, CDR2 SMNVEV (reference sequence). The CDR3 runs 14 residues. V was trimmed by 5 bases and J by 2 bases, leaving 10 bases between them. In DNA form, the CDR3 reads TGTGCCAGCAGTCGGGACTCACCCTACAATGAGCAGTTCTTC. This gives the protein CASSRDSPYNEQFF.

As for this clone: Mismatch with germline at one junction end may stem from a read error. This chain uses TRBV10-1 with TRBJ2-2, with a weak D call TRBD2 (5 bases). CDR1 and CDR2 (germline): WNHNN, SYGVQD (reference sequence). This CDR3 comprises 15 residues. The CDR3, as DNA: TGCGCCAGCAGTGCTAGGTTGAAGGTACACCGGGGAGCTGTTTTT. Protein sequence: CASSARLKVHRGAVF.